A single TCR beta chain is shown here with its context. This sample is drawn from a study of shared clonotypes between healthy human individuals. The CDR3 runs to 15 residues. Germline V CDR1 and CDR2: SGHAT, FQNNGV. Trimming removed 2 bases at V and 0 bases at J, with 10 bases between. Adult Caucasians living in Nashville, Tennessee made up all of the donors. Some clones are missing from TCRdb's copy, which holds only in-frame ones; the method was immunoSEQ multiplex PCR. The sample includes 550,000 to 700,000 clones, around 73% of them seen just once. The chain joins TRBV11-2 to TRBJ1-1; D remains ambiguous. The material sequenced was memory CD4+ T cells sorted from blood. Subset of the sample: CD45RA-negative fraction. The sequence derives from a woman between 25 and 40 years old in good health. The CDR3 nucleotides read TGTGCCAGCAGCTTAAGTGGAATCATGAACACTGAAGCTTTCTTT. It encodes CASSLSGIMNTEAFF.